The 32 T cell receptor beta chains in this list originate from one sample, sequenced in a study of beta chain features in type 1 diabetes. General study points: All four CD4+ subsets of Type 1 diabetes patients contained TCRB CDR3s that were moderately but significantly shorter.

Expressed TCRB transcripts were sequenced because the entire RNA isolate underwent reverse transcription. The data were produced by immunoSEQ multiplex PCR, yet TCRdb's version contains in-frame clones alone and is incomplete. The sample has hundreds of thousands of clones; over 13% are singletons. These TCRs' antigens remain unknown. Source material: naive CD4+ T cells from blood. These TCRs come from a man between 18 and 29 years old with type 1 diabetes.

In its sample, this clone was seen a few times. The chain couples TRBV7-2 to TRBJ2-1; weak D call: TRBD1 (5 bases). The V and J ends lost 8 bases and 0 bases respectively, with 11 bases between them. This CDR3 has 14 amino acids. Germline V CDR1 and CDR2: SGHTA, FQGNSA. The CDR3 spells CASGRVGSYNEQFF. The CDR3 DNA reads as TGTGCCAGCGGCAGGGTGGGCTCCTACAATGAGCAGTTCTTC. The complete variable domain, with remaining parts taken from reference TRBV7-2 and TRBJ2-1, reads GAGVSQSPSNKVTEKGKDVELRCDPISGHTALYWYRQSLGQGLEFLIYFQGNSAPDKSGLPSDRFSAERTGGSVSTLTIQRTQQEDSAVYLCASGRVGSYNEQFFGPGTRLTVL.

This clone has more than one count but fewer than ten. Other nucleotide sequences in the sample specify the same CDR3. The gene calls are TRBV18 and TRBJ2-7; TRBD2 might be the D (6 bases). The CDR3 contains 12 residues. Germline V gene sequence: CDR1 KGHSH, CDR2 LQKENI. The V gene lost 6 bases and the J gene lost 6 bases, with 12 bases spanning the gap. CDR3 loop: CASSPQGGEQYF. The CDR3 DNA reads TGTGCCAGCTCTCCTCAGGGAGGCGAGCAGTACTTC.

This rearrangement joins TRBV12-2 to TRBJ1-5; the D segment call TRBD1 is taken from the table without a DNA check. TRBV12-2 is assigned pseudogene status. The CDR3 contains 16 residues. The CDR3 sequence is CASRRRTGGYNQPQHF. In DNA, the CDR3 is TGTGCAAGTCGCCGTCGGACAGGGGGCTACAATCAGCCCCAGCATTTT.

J is TRBJ1-2 and V is TRBV6-5, with 8 bases aligning to TRBD1. Germline V gene lookup returns CDR1 MNHEY and CDR2 SVGAGI. The junction had 11 bases not matched to a gene; V was cut back by 5 bases and J by 6 bases. The CDR3 contains 15 residues. Here the CDR3 DNA reads TGTGCCAGCAGTCGGGACAGGTCCTACCCACATGGCTACACCTTC. Protein product: CASSRDRSYPHGYTF.

Only a few counts were recorded for this clone. The V and J genes are TRBV5-6 and TRBJ2-1; D is possibly TRBD2 (6 bases). Germline V gene sequence: CDR1 SGHDT, CDR2 YYEEEE. The CDR3 has 14 amino acids. V was cut by 4 bases and J by 0 bases, with 8 bases left in between. The DNA for the CDR3 is TGTGCCAGCAGCGGGAGGACCTCCTACAATGAGCAGTTCTTC. This sequence encodes CASSGRTSYNEQFF.

The chain uses TRBV27 and TRBJ2-7; 9 bases map to TRBD1. The V and J ends lost 6 bases and 6 bases, in that order; junction bases with no gene match: 12. The CDR3 is made up of 15 amino acids. Germline CDR1 is MNHEY and CDR2 is SMNVEV (reference sequence). CDR3 protein: CASRSQGAILSEQYF. The CDR3 DNA sequence: TGTGCCAGCAGATCACAGGGGGCTATTCTCTCCGAGCAGTACTTC.

The chain carries TRBV30 and TRBJ1-5; 8 bases line up with TRBD1. Germline CDR1 is GTSNPN and CDR2 is SVGIG (reference sequence). The CDR3 sequence is 15 residues long. Trimming took 0 bases from V and 4 from J; bases not matched to a gene: 5. For the CDR3, the DNA is TGTGCCTGGAGTGTACAGGGGGGCGGAAATCAGCCCCAGCATTTT. Translating gives CAWSVQGGGNQPQHF.

The CDR3 loop is CAWSQAGGNTIYF. CDR3 DNA sequence: TGTGCCTGGAGTCAGGCGGGTGGAAACACCATATATTTT. This chain connects TRBV30 to TRBJ1-3; D gene ambiguous. Per the germline V gene, CDR1 is GTSNPN and CDR2 is SVGIG (reference sequence). With 2 bases removed from V and 3 bases from J, the gap between germline ends came to 8 bases. The CDR3 length is 13 residues.

J is TRBJ2-2 and V is TRBV7-9; D is unclear. With 5 bases removed from V and 6 bases from J, the gap between germline ends came to 10 bases. Germline V CDR1 and CDR2: SEHNR, FQNEAQ (reference sequence). This CDR3 contains 13 residues. The CDR3 nucleotides read TGTGCCAGCAGCCCCTATTCTCCCGGGGAGCTGTTTTTT. Translated: CASSPYSPGELFF.

This clone occurred a few times. The J gene is TRBJ2-5, the V gene TRBV5-4; tentatively, D is TRBD1 (5 bases). The germline gives CDR1 SGHNT, CDR2 YYREEE (reference sequence). The CDR3 sequence is 14 residues long. Trimming left V 1 base short and J 6 bases short, with 13 bases between. The CDR3 here is CASSLPGQRKTQYF. CDR3 sequence (DNA): TGTGCCAGCAGCTTGCCCGGACAAAGAAAGACCCAGTACTTC. Together with reference TRBV5-4 and TRBJ2-5, the CDR3 gives the full variable domain: ETGVTQSPTHLIKTRGQQVTLRCSSQSGHNTVSWYQQALGQGPQFIFQYYREEENGRGNFPPRFSGLQFPNYSSELNVNALELDDSALYLCASSLPGQRKTQYFGPGTRLLVL.

This clone was recorded a few times. CDR3 protein: CASRKDRENTEAFF. CDR3 DNA: TGTGCCAGTAGAAAGGACAGGGAGAACACTGAAGCTTTCTTT. V gene TRBV19 combines with J gene TRBJ1-1; 8 nucleotides align to TRBD1. Germline V gene lookup returns CDR1 LNHDA and CDR2 SQIVND (reference sequence). V lost 6 bases and J lost 1; bases outside the gene matches: 4. CDR3 length equals 14 residues.

The chain joins TRBV28 to TRBJ1-2, with 7 bases matching TRBD1. Germline CDR1 is MDHEN and CDR2 is SYDVKM. J was trimmed by 4 bases and V by 8 bases; bases with no gene match: 7. CDR3 length equals 13 residues. Here the CDR3 DNA reads TGTGCCAGCGTCCCGGGACAGCGCTATGGCTACACCTTC. As protein: CASVPGQRYGYTF.

The chain uses TRBV9 and TRBJ2-5; D may be TRBD1 or TRBD2 (5 bases each). CDR3 length: 13 amino acids. Per the germline V gene, CDR1 is SGDLS and CDR2 is YYNGEE. The V end lost 3 bases, the J end lost 4 bases, and 10 bases lay between the germline ends. The CDR3 DNA sequence: TGTGCCAGCAGCGCCCCAGGGAGAGAGACCCAGTACTTC. Translated, it gives CASSAPGRETQYF.

This clone was counted between two and nine times. DNA for the CDR3: TGTGCCAGCAGTGAAACGAGACAGGGTTACTATGGCTACACCTTC. Amino acid sequence: CASSETRQGYYGYTF. V gene TRBV2 combines with J gene TRBJ1-2, with 7 bases that match TRBD1. Germline lookup yields CDR1 SNHLY and CDR2 FYNNEI. Germline trimming cut 2 bases from V and 3 bases from J; bases unmatched to any gene: 6. The length of the CDR3 is 15 residues.

The chain joins TRBV4-2 to TRBJ2-3; unclear D gene. V was shortened by 0 bases and J by 2 bases, with 9 bases between the two germline ends. CDR3 length equals 15 residues. The V gene's germline CDR1 is LGHNA and CDR2 YNFKEQ. As DNA, the CDR3 is TGTGCCAGCAGCCAAGAAACACTGATCACAGATACGCAGTATTTT. This translates into CASSQETLITDTQYF.

This clone has only a few counts. The chain has TRBV29-1 and TRBJ1-5; unclear D gene. V lost 4 bases, J lost 5 bases, and 12 bases lay in between. The CDR3 totals 13 residues. CDR1 is SQVTM and CDR2 is ANQGSEA in the germline V gene. CDR3 DNA: TGCAGCGTTGGAGCGAGTGGGGATCAGCCCCAGCATTTT. Translation: CSVGASGDQPQHF.

The chain carries TRBV7-3 and TRBJ2-5; D may correspond to TRBD1 or TRBD2 (5 bases each). Germline V lookup: CDR1 SGHTA, CDR2 FQGTGA. Trimming shortened V by 2 bases and J by 1 base, and 8 bases separated the two germline ends. The CDR3 runs 14 residues. This chain's CDR3 is CASSLSGTQETQYF. The CDR3 bases are TGTGCCAGCAGCTTATCCGGGACCCAAGAGACCCAGTACTTC.

In its sample, this clone was seen a few times. The genes are TRBV27 and TRBJ1-1, with a weak D call TRBD1 (5 bases). The CDR3 spans 14 residues. Germline-derived CDR1 and CDR2 are MNHEY and SMNVEV (reference sequence). The V end lost 2 bases, the J end lost 1 base, and 8 bases lay between the germline ends. This CDR3 reads CASSLVGANTEAFF. In DNA form, the CDR3 reads TGTGCCAGCAGTTTAGTCGGGGCGAACACTGAAGCTTTCTTT.

The chain has TRBV30 and TRBJ2-4, with a possible D match to TRBD1 (5 bases). Per germline, CDR1 GTSNPN and CDR2 SVGIG (reference sequence). The V end was cut by 0 bases, the J end by 7 bases, with 13 bases between. The length of the CDR3 is 14 residues. Here the CDR3 reads CAWSVRVPGNIQYF. The CDR3 nucleotides read TGTGCCTGGAGTGTACGGGTTCCAGGGAACATTCAGTACTTC.

The chain recombines TRBV7-2 with TRBJ2-3; TRBD1 matches 8 bases. The trim removed 4 bases at V and 6 bases at J, leaving 3 bases unmatched. CDR1 is SGHTA, CDR2 FQGNSA, per germline. The CDR3 consists of 13 residues. The CDR3 DNA reads TGTGCCAGCAGCTCAGGGGGCGCCGATACGCAGTATTTT. Translation gives CASSSGGADTQYF. Based on the CDR3 plus reference TRBV7-2 and TRBJ2-3, the full variable domain is GAGVSQSPSNKVTEKGKDVELRCDPISGHTALYWYRQSLGQGLEFLIYFQGNSAPDKSGLPSDRFSAERTGGSVSTLTIQRTQQEDSAVYLCASSSGGADTQYFGPGTRLTVL.

As for this clone: Other DNA sequences in this specimen translate into the identical CDR3. V is TRBV30 and J is TRBJ2-2, with 7 bases that match TRBD2. CDR1 is GTSNPN and CDR2 is SVGIG in the germline V gene (reference sequence). V dropped 3 bases and J dropped 5; count of bases not matched to a gene: 3. The CDR3 loop spans 13 amino acids. This CDR3 reads CAWRARGTGELFF. CDR3 in DNA: TGTGCCTGGAGGGCGCGGGGGACCGGGGAGCTGTTTTTT.

The table lists this clone with a few counts. This chain joins TRBV2 and TRBJ2-7; D call uncertain. The germline V and J ends were trimmed by 7 bases and 3 bases, with 16 bases remaining between them. This CDR3 comprises 14 residues. Germline CDR1 is SNHLY and CDR2 is FYNNEI. Here the CDR3 DNA reads TGTGCCAGCACCCTAGAAGCGAGGATCTACGAGCAGTACTTC. Amino acids: CASTLEARIYEQYF.

This clone has only a few counts. The rearrangement uses TRBV30 and TRBJ2-1; D is unclear. Germline loops: CDR1 GTSNPN, CDR2 SVGIG (reference sequence). The CDR3 totals 14 residues. V was pared by 4 bases and J by 0 bases, with 10 bases between. DNA of the CDR3: TGTGCCTGGAAAAGAGTTTTCTCCTACAATGAGCAGTTCTTC. It translates to CAWKRVFSYNEQFF.

The chain has TRBV7-2 and TRBJ2-3, with D possibly being TRBD2 (6 bases). The CDR3 consists of 15 residues. V was cut by 5 bases and J by 1 base, with 13 bases left in between. Germline V gene data show CDR1 as SGHTA and CDR2 as FQGNSA. This CDR3 is CASSPSLAGTDTQYF. The CDR3, as DNA: TGTGCCAGCAGCCCCTCACTAGCAGGCACAGATACGCAGTATTTT.

V and J are TRBV18 and TRBJ2-1; D unresolved. The CDR3 extends over 12 amino acids. Germline V gene data show CDR1 as KGHSH and CDR2 as LQKENI. Trimming cost V 3 bases and J 10 bases, with 10 bases left between them. CDR3 amino acids: CASSPTSREQFF. CDR3 bases: TGTGCCAGCTCACCCACGTCCAGGGAGCAGTTCTTC.

This clone appeared many times. The chain joins TRBV6-5 to TRBJ2-5; D gene ambiguous. Trimming stripped 2 bases from V and 5 bases from J, with 3 bases between. Germline lookup yields CDR1 MNHEY and CDR2 SVGAGI. This CDR3 spans 11 amino acids. The CDR3 DNA follows: TGTGCCAGCAGTTACGGGGAGACCCAGTACTTC. Translated: CASSYGETQYF.

This clone was detected only a few times. The chain links TRBV29-1 to TRBJ2-7, with D uncertain. Trimming took 6 bases from V and 1 from J, leaving 19 bases between them. Germline lookup yields CDR1 SQVTM and CDR2 ANQGSEA. The CDR3 consists of 15 residues. The CDR3 is CSVIPDIPTSYEQYF. CDR3 DNA: TGCAGCGTCATACCTGACATCCCGACATCCTACGAGCAGTACTTC.

The chain carries TRBV27 and TRBJ2-7; D might be TRBD1 (6 bases). V gave up 3 bases and J gave up 2 bases, with 17 bases separating them. The CDR3 totals 16 residues. The germline V gene encodes CDR1 MNHEY and CDR2 SMNVEV (reference sequence). CDR3 sequence (DNA): TGTGCCAGCAGTTTCGTACGGGTAGACAGGACCTACGAGCAGTACTTC. This codes for CASSFVRVDRTYEQYF.

V and J are TRBV7-9 and TRBJ2-3; 8 bases fit TRBD2. In germline, CDR1 is SEHNR, CDR2 FQNEAQ (reference sequence). The CDR3 consists of 17 residues. J was trimmed by 0 bases and V by 2 bases; bases with no gene match: 7. CDR3 sequence (DNA): TGTGCCAGCAGCTTAAAAAAGCGGGGGTCTAGCACAGATACGCAGTATTTT. This encodes CASSLKKRGSSTDTQYF.

This chain connects TRBV9 to TRBJ2-1, with D possibly matching TRBD2 (6 bases). The CDR3 length is 14 residues. Trimming stripped 1 base from V and 4 bases from J, with 9 bases between. Germline values: CDR1 SGDLS, CDR2 YYNGEE. The CDR3 region is CASSVTSSYNEQFF. Written as DNA, the CDR3 is TGTGCCAGCAGCGTAACTAGCTCGTACAATGAGCAGTTCTTC.

Only a few counts were recorded for this clone. The chain is built from TRBV10-3 and TRBJ2-2; unclear D gene. The CDR3 runs to 16 residues. With 5 bases removed from V and 4 bases from J, the gap between germline ends came to 17 bases. CDR1 ENHRY and CDR2 SYGVKD come from the germline V gene. The CDR3 protein is CAISQTLGPATGELFF. In DNA form, the CDR3 reads TGTGCCATCAGTCAGACCCTTGGACCCGCCACCGGGGAGCTGTTTTTT.

The CDR3 sequence: CASSLDGGFGNQPQHF. CDR3 in DNA: TGTGCCAGCAGCTTAGACGGGGGCTTTGGCAATCAGCCCCAGCATTTT. The V call is TRBV5-4, the J call TRBJ1-5; D is perhaps TRBD1 (6 bases). This CDR3 is 16 amino acids long. The germline CDR1 and CDR2 sequences are SGHNT and YYREEE (reference sequence). Trimming removed 2 bases at V and 2 bases at J, with 14 bases between.